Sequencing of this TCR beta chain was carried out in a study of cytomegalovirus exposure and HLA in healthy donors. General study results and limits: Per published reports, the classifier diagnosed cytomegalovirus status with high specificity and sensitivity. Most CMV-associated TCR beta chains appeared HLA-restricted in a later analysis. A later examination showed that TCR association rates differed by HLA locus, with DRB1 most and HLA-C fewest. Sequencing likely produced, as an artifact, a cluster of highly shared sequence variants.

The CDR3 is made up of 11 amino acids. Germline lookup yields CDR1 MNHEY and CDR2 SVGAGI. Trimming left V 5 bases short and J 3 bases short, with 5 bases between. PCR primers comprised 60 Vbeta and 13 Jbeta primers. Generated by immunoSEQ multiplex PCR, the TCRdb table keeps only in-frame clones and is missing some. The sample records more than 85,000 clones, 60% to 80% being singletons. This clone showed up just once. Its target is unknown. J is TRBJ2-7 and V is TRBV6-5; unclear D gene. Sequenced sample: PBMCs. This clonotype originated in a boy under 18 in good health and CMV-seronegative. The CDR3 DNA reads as TGTGCCAGCAGTCGAGACTACGAGCAGTACTTC. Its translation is CASSRDYEQYF.